These T cell receptor beta chains were read from a single sample in a study of cytomegalovirus exposure and HLA in healthy donors. TCRdb's copy holds only in-frame clones and misses some; the assay was immunoSEQ multiplex PCR. The sample lists over 50,000 clones; approximately 71% were seen once. Material for sequencing was PBMCs. These receptors all come from a man in his forties in good health and CMV-seropositive. Each CDR3 is given with its conserved first and last residue. The D gene is left open where the match is weak. Some rows have no size entry. The others give once, few or many, or a class for an expanded clone.

>-|TRBV30|TRBJ1-4|-
CAWSVGGTNEKLFF
TGTGCCTGGAGTGTCGGTGGAACTAATGAAAAACTGTTTTTT
>-|TRBV7-7|TRBJ2-3|-
CASSLPGADTQYF
TGTGCCAGCAGCCTCCCGGGTGCAGATACGCAGTATTTT
>TRBD2|TRBV5-1|TRBJ2-3|few
CASSFTSGGGDTQYF
TGCGCCAGCAGCTTCACTAGCGGGGGGGGAGATACGCAGTATTTT
>-|TRBV4-1|TRBJ2-1|-
CASSQTTIDRREGSWSYNEQFF
TGCGCCAGCAGCCAAACCACCATAGACAGGAGGGAGGGGAGTTGGTCCTACAATGAGCAGTTCTTC
>-|TRBV4-1|TRBJ1-2|once
CASSPSDRQDYGYTF
TGCGCCAGCAGCCCTTCGGACAGACAGGACTATGGCTACACCTTC
>TRBD1|TRBV6-1|TRBJ1-1|once
CASTDRGSGTEAFF
TGTGCCAGCACCGACAGGGGGAGCGGGACTGAAGCTTTCTTT
>-|TRBV6-5|TRBJ1-1|-
CASRGLQAEAFF
TGTGCCAGCAGGGGGCTTCAGGCTGAAGCTTTCTTT
>TRBD1|TRBV5-1|TRBJ1-2|-
CASSHGQGSGYTF
TGCGCCAGCAGCCACGGACAGGGTAGCGGCTACACCTTC
>-|TRBV6-6|TRBJ2-3|-
CASSLAGARTDTQYF
TGTGCCAGCAGTTTGGCGGGGGCCCGCACAGATACGCAGTATTTT
>-|TRBV6-6|TRBJ2-3|-
CASSVRTDTQYF
TGCGCCAGCAGTGTTCGGACAGATACGCAGTATTTT
>-|TRBV6-5|TRBJ1-5|-
CASSQLGADNQPQHF
TGTGCCAGCTCCCAATTAGGGGCAGACAATCAGCCCCAGCATTTT
>TRBD1|TRBV19|TRBJ2-6|-
CASSHRGTGANVLTF
TGTGCCAGTAGTCACAGGGGAACTGGGGCCAACGTCCTGACTTTC